The subject of this entry is one TCR beta chain. Clones were read by immunoSEQ multiplex PCR, and TCRdb kept only the in-frame ones, dropping some. Seen here are approximately 56,000 clones, approximately 89% observed once, and the top ten hold around two fifths. This entry belongs to a study of blood T cell repertoires in COVID-19. Study-wide background: T cells, B-cell-depleted T cells, or PBMCs supplied cDNA or gDNA.

Trimming took 6 bases from V and 0 from J; bases not matched to a gene: 7. The CDR3 contains 15 residues. Per germline, CDR1 ENHRY and CDR2 SYGVKD. The clonotype comes from a woman aged 55 to 70 with COVID-19, enrolled during active disease. The chain is built from TRBV10-3 and TRBJ2-7; 8 bases are shared with TRBD2. The sample taken for sequencing was peripheral blood. In nucleotides, the CDR3 is TGTGCCATCAGGGGAGTTAGCGGGGCCTCCTACGAGCAGTACTTC. Amino acid sequence: CAIRGVSGASYEQYF.